This T cell receptor beta chain was identified in a study of blood T cell repertoires in COVID-19. Study-level information: Samples representing acute and convalescent COVID-19 were sourced from the United States, Italy and Spain. T cells, B-cell-depleted T cells, or PBMCs provided the cDNA or gDNA that served as material.

V was clipped by 2 bases and J by 1 base; unmatched bases: 3. Germline CDR1 reads SGDLS; CDR2 reads YYNGEE. The CDR3 is 15 amino acids. Clones were read by immunoSEQ multiplex PCR, and TCRdb kept only the in-frame ones, dropping some. The sample lists approximately 220,000 clones, 80% to 90% occurring once. This sequence joins TRBV9 and TRBJ2-3, with TRBD2 matching 8 bases. This TCR was sampled from a woman between 45 and 65 years old with acute or convalescent COVID-19. The sequenced sample was peripheral blood. CDR3 sequence reads: CASSVTSDRTDTQYF. In nucleotides, the CDR3 is TGTGCCAGCAGCGTGACTAGCGACCGCACAGATACGCAGTATTTT.